Following are 14 T cell receptor beta chains from one sample sequenced in a study of a mutant IDH1 vaccine in newly diagnosed glioma. The antigens of these receptors remain unknown. The data were produced by immunoSEQ multiplex PCR, yet TCRdb's version contains in-frame clones alone and is incomplete. This table has roughly 70,000 clones, 65% to 85% appearing once. As for time point: week 11, during vaccination. In the vaccine, a single dose held 300 ug of the mutant IDH1 20-mer peptide, along with topical imiquimod. The source material was PBMCs, sampled from a glioma patient whose treatment included an IDH1 peptide vaccine. These receptors all stem from a woman aged 45-59 years with glioma.

This chain uses TRBV25-1 with TRBJ1-2, with 8 bases lining up with TRBD1. This CDR3 region has 15 residues. V lost 1 base, J lost 7 bases, and 8 bases stayed unmatched. Germline V gene data show CDR1 as MGHDK and CDR2 as SYGVNS. Written as DNA, the CDR3 is TGTGCCAGCAGTGAATCCGGCAGGGGGCATGGTGGCTACACCTTC. Encoded protein: CASSESGRGHGGYTF.

The chain has TRBV5-1 and TRBJ2-7, with no clear D. Germline V lookup: CDR1 SGHRS, CDR2 YFSETQ. The CDR3 covers 15 residues. Trimming shortened V by 0 bases and J by 2 bases, and 12 bases separated the two germline ends. The CDR3 DNA reads TGCGCCAGCAGCTTGGCGACGGAAATTACCTACGAGCAGTACTTC. This encodes CASSLATEITYEQYF.

Points on this clone: An end of the junction differs from the germline gene, which may be a read error. The chain employs TRBV9 and TRBJ1-2, with D maybe TRBD1 (5 bases). The germline gives CDR1 SGDLS, CDR2 YYNGEE. The CDR3 runs 12 residues. This chain's CDR3 is CASTYPGSRDHF. As DNA, the CDR3 is TGTGCCAGCACCTACCCCGGTAGCAGGGACCATTTC.

The rearrangement uses TRBV5-1 and TRBJ2-5, with D maybe TRBD1 (5 bases). The CDR3 runs 14 residues. Trimming shortened V by 0 bases and J by 5 bases, and 11 bases separated the two germline ends. The germline V gene has CDR1 SGHRS and CDR2 YFSETQ. As DNA, the CDR3 is TGCGCCAGCAGCTTGGTCGGTGGGGCGGAGACCCAGTACTTC. It translates to CASSLVGGAETQYF.

The rearrangement uses TRBV28 and TRBJ1-6, with D maybe TRBD1 (6 bases). The CDR3 length is 15 residues. CDR1 and CDR2 from the germline V gene are MDHEN and SYDVKM. Trimming shortened V by 3 bases and J by 7 bases, and 13 bases separated the two germline ends. CDR3 DNA: TGTGCCAGCAGTTTCCAGGGGCTTGGGAATTCACCCCTCCACTTT. It specifies CASSFQGLGNSPLHF. The variable domain in full, with the rest retrieved from reference TRBV28 and TRBJ1-6, is DVKVTQSSRYLVKRTGEKVFLECVQDMDHENMFWYRQDPGLGLRLIYFSYDVKMKEKGDIPEGYSVSREKKERFSLILESASTNQTSMYLCASSFQGLGNSPLHFGNGTRLTVT.

The chain is built from TRBV19 and TRBJ2-7; 9 bases map to TRBD1. V was clipped by 4 bases and J by 1 base; unmatched bases: 8. CDR1 and CDR2 (germline): LNHDA, SQIVND (reference sequence). The CDR3 is 16 amino acids. The chain's CDR3 is CASSTSDRGKSYEQYF. The CDR3 DNA reads as TGTGCCAGTAGTACCTCGGACAGGGGAAAATCCTACGAGCAGTACTTC.

The chain recombines TRBV7-3 with TRBJ2-5; D not resolved. CDR3 length: 13 amino acids. Trimming removed 1 base from V and 2 bases from J, with 5 bases in between. Germline lookup yields CDR1 SGHTA and CDR2 FQGTGA. The CDR3 loop reads CASSLRRQETQYF. In DNA form, the CDR3 reads TGTGCCAGCAGCTTAAGGCGGCAAGAGACCCAGTACTTC.

The gene calls are TRBV6-5 and TRBJ1-1; 10 bases fit TRBD1. The CDR3 is 14 amino acids. Trimming at V came to 4 bases and at J to 1 base, leaving 0 bases not matched to a gene. CDR1 is MNHEY, CDR2 SVGAGI, per germline. DNA of the CDR3: TGTGCCAGCAGTTGGACAGGGGGGAACACTGAAGCTTTCTTT. Its translation is CASSWTGGNTEAFF.

The genes are TRBV6-1 and TRBJ2-7, with TRBD1 matching 8 bases. Germline assignment: CDR1 MNHNS and CDR2 SASEGT. V was pared by 5 bases and J by 7 bases, with 7 bases of the junction left unmatched. CDR3 length equals 13 residues. The CDR3 region has the DNA TGTGCCAGCAGTAGTCAGGGGGCGCAGGAGCAGTACTTC. Its protein product is CASSSQGAQEQYF.

The rearrangement uses TRBV27 and TRBJ1-1; D is uncertain. Germline V lookup: CDR1 MNHEY, CDR2 SMNVEV (reference sequence). The V gene lost 7 bases and the J gene lost 7 bases, with 13 bases spanning the gap. There are 12 residues in the CDR3. CDR3 bases: TGTGCCAGCACTAGCGGATGGGGTGAAGCTTTCTTT. Its translation: CASTSGWGEAFF.

V and J are TRBV18 and TRBJ2-7; D is unclear. The germline V gene encodes CDR1 KGHSH and CDR2 LQKENI. The ends were cut back, 1 base at V and 1 base at J, with 8 bases in the middle. The CDR3 is 14 amino acids. CDR3 nucleotides: TGTGCCAGCTCACCACAGGATTCATCCTACGAGCAGTACTTC. This translates into CASSPQDSSYEQYF.

This clone has a single count. This chain connects TRBV11-1 to TRBJ2-1; weak D call: TRBD1 (5 bases). Germline values: CDR1 SGHAT, CDR2 FQDESV (reference sequence). V gave up 5 bases and J gave up 9 bases, with 23 bases separating them. This CDR3 is built from 16 residues. As DNA, the CDR3 is TGTGCCAGCAGCCCGACTTTTCAGGCAGGGTCCACTGAGCAGTTCTTC. Protein sequence: CASSPTFQAGSTEQFF.

This sequence joins TRBV18 and TRBJ1-5; possible D gene TRBD1, 6 bases. Per the germline V gene, CDR1 is KGHSH and CDR2 is LQKENI. V gave up 2 bases and J gave up 0 bases, with 8 bases separating them. The CDR3 is 15 amino acids. CDR3 coding DNA: TGTGCCAGCTCACCAAGGGGGAATAGCAATCAGCCCCAGCATTTT. Its protein product is CASSPRGNSNQPQHF.

The chain combines TRBV7-2 with TRBJ2-5; no firm D call. The CDR3 is 16 residues long. V gave up 2 bases and J gave up 1 base, with 14 bases separating them. The germline V gene has CDR1 SGHTA and CDR2 FQGNSA. The CDR3: CASSLYANPGQETQYF. Here the CDR3 DNA reads TGTGCCAGCAGCTTATATGCGAACCCCGGCCAAGAGACCCAGTACTTC.